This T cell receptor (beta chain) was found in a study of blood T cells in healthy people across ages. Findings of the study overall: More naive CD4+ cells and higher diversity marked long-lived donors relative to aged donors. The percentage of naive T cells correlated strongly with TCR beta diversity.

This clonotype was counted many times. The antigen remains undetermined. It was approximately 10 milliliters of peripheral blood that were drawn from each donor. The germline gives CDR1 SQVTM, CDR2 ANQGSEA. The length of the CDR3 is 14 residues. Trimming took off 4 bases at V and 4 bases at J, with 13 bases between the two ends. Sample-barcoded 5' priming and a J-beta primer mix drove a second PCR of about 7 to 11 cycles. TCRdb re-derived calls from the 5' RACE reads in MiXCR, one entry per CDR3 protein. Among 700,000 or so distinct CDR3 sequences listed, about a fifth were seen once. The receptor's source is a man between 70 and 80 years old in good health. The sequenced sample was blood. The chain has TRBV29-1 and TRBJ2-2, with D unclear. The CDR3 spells CSVGSGMGTGELFF. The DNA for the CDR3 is TGCAGCGTTGGAAGTGGGATGGGCACCGGGGAGCTGTTTTTT.